This T cell receptor (beta chain) was recorded in a study of patients and donors after allogeneic stem cell transplantation. TCRdb re-derived calls from the RT-PCR reads in MiXCR, one entry per CDR3 protein. The data show about a million distinct CDR3 sequences, with 15% to 20% seen just once and around 5.5% held by the top ten. CDR3 length: 14 residues. Sequencing was done on a sample of blood, either unsorted or a sorted T cell fraction (not recorded which). The TCR originated in a human donor who was either an allogeneic HSCT recipient or a stem cell or donor lymphocyte infusion donor (not recorded which). It is not recorded whose cells these are; they may come from a transplant donor. The chain joins TRBV21-1 to TRBJ2-3. TRBV21-1 is marked as a pseudogene. The CDR3 spells CASSKRVGTETQYF. In nucleotides, the CDR3 is TGTGCCAGCAGCAAAAGGGTAGGGACAGAGACGCAGTATTTT.